This entry lists 16 T cell receptor beta chains sequenced from one sample in a study of OX40 agonist ivuxolimab in advanced cancers. Method: immunoSEQ multiplex PCR; TCRdb's copy keeps in-frame clones and lacks some. This sample has about 5,100 clones, with about 70% found just once. Sequenced here: CD4+ or CD8+ T cells sorted from blood, sampled in a trial of the OX40 agonist ivuxolimab. These TCRs come from an adult with an advanced solid tumor such as melanoma, head and neck, liver or kidney cancer.

The rearrangement links TRBV28 to TRBJ2-5, with D unclear. The CDR3 covers 22 residues. Germline CDR1 MDHEN, CDR2 SYDVKM. Trimming removed 6 bases at V and 5 bases at J, with 40 bases between. CDR3 amino acids: CASSWTAQEGTSRTLPSETQYF. In DNA, the CDR3 is TGTGCCAGCAGCTGGACGGCCCAAGAAGGAACATCTCGGACCCTACCATCCGAGACCCAGTACTTC. Together with reference TRBV28 and TRBJ2-5, the CDR3 gives the full variable domain: DVKVTQSSRYLVKRTGEKVFLECVQDMDHENMFWYRQDPGLGLRLIYFSYDVKMKEKGDIPEGYSVSREKKERFSLILESASTNQTSMYLCASSWTAQEGTSRTLPSETQYFGPGTRLLVL.

This sequence joins TRBV14 and TRBJ1-2; D gene uncertain. The germline V gene has CDR1 SGHDN and CDR2 FVKESK. Trimming shortened V by 3 bases and J by 4 bases, and 15 bases separated the two germline ends. The CDR3 consists of 15 residues. The CDR3 loop is CASSQGAFSPYGYTF. As DNA, the CDR3 is TGTGCCAGCAGCCAGGGAGCCTTTAGTCCCTATGGCTACACCTTC.

This clone appeared a single time. The chain has TRBV19 and TRBJ2-5, with D perhaps assigned TRBD1 or TRBD2 (5 bases each). V shed 3 bases and J shed 5 bases, with 34 bases lying between them. Germline V gene lookup returns CDR1 LNHDA and CDR2 SQIVND (reference sequence). The CDR3 has 21 amino acids. CDR3 DNA: TGTGCCAGTAGTATTTTCCTAGTAGAGGGGAAGCGTTTTTCCTTGGGGGAGACCCAGTACTTC. This codes for CASSIFLVEGKRFSLGETQYF.

The chain employs TRBV7-6 and TRBJ2-7; 7 bases are shared with TRBD1. The CDR3 has 14 residues. The V segment lost 3 bases and the J segment 2 bases; nucleotides outside the gene matches: 4. Per germline, CDR1 SGHVS and CDR2 FNYEAQ. This CDR3 is CASSFTRGPYEQYF. The CDR3 region has the DNA TGTGCCAGCAGCTTCACTAGGGGGCCCTACGAGCAGTACTTC.

This clone has at least ten counts. Other nucleotide sequences in the sample specify the same CDR3. V and J are TRBV4-3 and TRBJ2-7; the match to TRBD2 covers 7 bases. Looked up from germline, CDR1 is LGHNA and CDR2 is YSLEER. J lost 2 bases, V lost 3 bases, and 10 bases had no gene match. The CDR3 extends over 16 amino acids. CDR3 residues: CASSQETGTMAYEQYF. Written as DNA, the CDR3 is TGCGCCAGCAGCCAGGAAACCGGGACTATGGCCTACGAGCAGTACTTC.

The V gene is TRBV6-5, the J gene TRBJ2-2, with 8 nucleotides matching TRBD1. After removal of 10 bases from V and 5 bases from J, the junction contained 3 bases not matched to a gene. The CDR3 sequence is 12 residues long. CDR1 MNHEY and CDR2 SVGAGI come from the germline V gene. DNA of the CDR3: TGTGCCACGGGACAGGAGACCGGGGAGCTGTTTTTT. Translating gives CATGQETGELFF.

The CDR3: CASSQSHGYEQYF. CDR3 coding DNA: TGCGCCAGCAGCCAGTCCCATGGTTACGAGCAGTACTTC. This sequence joins TRBV4-1 and TRBJ2-7; D call uncertain. Per the germline V gene, CDR1 is MGHRA and CDR2 is YSYEKL. The CDR3 covers 13 residues. Trimming left V 3 bases short and J 4 bases short, with 10 bases between.

The rearrangement links TRBV7-3 to TRBJ1-1; D is unclear. CDR3 size: 13 residues. The germline CDR1 and CDR2 sequences are SGHTA and FQGTGA. Trimming stripped 3 bases from V and 7 bases from J, with 12 bases between. Here the CDR3 reads CASSLAQSSEAFF. The CDR3 DNA reads as TGTGCCAGCAGCTTGGCCCAAAGTAGTGAAGCTTTCTTT.

The rearrangement joins TRBV7-9 to TRBJ1-5; 11 nucleotides line up with TRBD1. The CDR3 is 16 residues long. The germline CDR1 and CDR2 sequences are SEHNR and FQNEAQ (reference sequence). Trimming at V came to 5 bases and at J to 6 bases, leaving 9 bases not matched to a gene. CDR3 DNA: TGTGCCAGCAGCCCCCAGGGACAGGGGGAGGTTCAGCCCCAGCATTTT. This encodes CASSPQGQGEVQPQHF.

This clone appeared once. The rearrangement links TRBV27 to TRBJ1-5, with D possibly being TRBD1 (5 bases). The length of the CDR3 is 12 residues. Germline assignment: CDR1 MNHEY and CDR2 SMNVEV (reference sequence). Trimming shortened V by 3 bases and J by 10 bases, and 10 bases separated the two germline ends. The CDR3 protein is CASSFLRGPQHF. Here the CDR3 DNA reads TGTGCCAGCAGTTTTCTAAGGGGACCCCAGCATTTT.

This clone was detected many times. The genes are TRBV7-8 and TRBJ2-2; 9 bases are shared with TRBD1. Trimming cost V 1 base and J 6 bases; bases outside gene matches: 12. This CDR3 is built from 18 residues. CDR1 is SGHVS and CDR2 is FQNEAQ in the germline V gene. The CDR3 is CASSLVVGQGRWAGELFF. CDR3 coding DNA: TGTGCCAGCAGCTTAGTTGTGGGACAGGGACGTTGGGCCGGGGAGCTGTTTTTT.

This clone was detected only a few times. The rearrangement links TRBV9 to TRBJ1-1, with D hard to call. Germline loops: CDR1 SGDLS, CDR2 YYNGEE. V was clipped by 4 bases and J by 0 bases, with 10 bases between them. The CDR3 is 14 residues long. This CDR3 is CASSLGGVNTEAFF. The CDR3 nucleotides read TGTGCCAGCAGCTTAGGAGGAGTGAACACTGAAGCTTTCTTT.

V gene TRBV7-9 combines with J gene TRBJ2-3; tentative D call: TRBD1 (6 bases). CDR3 length: 12 amino acids. Deletions cut 4 bases from V and 4 bases from J, with 6 bases between. CDR1 is SEHNR, CDR2 FQNEAQ, per germline (reference sequence). CDR3 DNA sequence: TGTGCCAGCAGCTGGACAGCAGATACGCAGTATTTT. Protein sequence: CASSWTADTQYF.

V usage is TRBV7-9 and J usage is TRBJ2-3; the match to TRBD2 covers 8 bases. Germline assignment: CDR1 SEHNR and CDR2 FQNEAQ (reference sequence). After removal of 5 bases from V and 1 base from J, the junction contained 17 bases not matched to a gene. This CDR3 has 19 amino acids. CDR3 in amino acids: CASSESLSSGNTRTDTQYF. The CDR3, as DNA: TGTGCCAGCAGCGAGAGCCTGAGTAGCGGGAACACTCGCACAGATACGCAGTATTTT.

The sample holds many counts of this clone. This rearrangement joins TRBV25-1 to TRBJ1-1; 10 bases map to TRBD1. The CDR3 spans 13 residues. Germline V gene lookup returns CDR1 MGHDK and CDR2 SYGVNS. J was trimmed by 7 bases and V by 10 bases; bases with no gene match: 9. CDR3 sequence: CATVGQGLGEAFF. CDR3 nucleotides: TGTGCCACCGTGGGACAGGGGCTGGGTGAAGCTTTCTTT. The full variable domain, with the rest looked up from reference TRBV25-1 and TRBJ1-1, is EADIYQTPRYLVIGTGKKITLECSQTMGHDKMYWYQQDPGMELHLIHYSYGVNSTEKGDLSSESTVSRIRTEHFPLTLESARPSHTSQYLCATVGQGLGEAFFGQGTRLTVV.

The chain recombines TRBV25-1 with TRBJ2-2; 10 bases fit TRBD1. The CDR3 has 14 residues. Trimming removed 8 bases from V and 4 bases from J; junction bases left unmatched: 4. Germline CDR1 MGHDK, CDR2 SYGVNS. CDR3 DNA sequence: TGTGCCAGCTCCGGGACAGGGGTCACCGGGGAGCTGTTTTTT. Protein sequence: CASSGTGVTGELFF.